The 2 T cell receptor beta chains in this list originate from one sample, sequenced in a study of beta chain features in type 1 diabetes. General observations from the study: All four CD4+ subsets from Type 1 diabetes patients carried moderately but significantly shorter TCRB CDR3s.

Antigen specificity for these receptors is unknown. Sequencing targeted expressed TCRB transcripts, as all isolated RNA had been reverse transcribed. Profiling relied on immunoSEQ multiplex PCR, and the TCRdb table lists in-frame clones only, not all of them. The sample consists of 640,000 or so clones, more than 13% of them appearing once. Sequenced material: naive CD4+ T cells from blood. The receptors here all came from a man aged 18 to 35 with type 1 diabetes.

The chain links TRBV4-3 to TRBJ1-1, with a weak D call TRBD1 (6 bases). The CDR3 consists of 15 residues. V was clipped by 3 bases and J by 5 bases, with 16 bases between them. Germline CDR1 LGHNA, CDR2 YSLEER. CDR3 nucleotides: TGCGCCAGCAGCCAGGCCGTACAGGGAGGGACTGAAGCTTTCTTT. This codes for CASSQAVQGGTEAFF.

The chain links TRBV27 to TRBJ1-5, with D unclear. CDR1 is MNHEY, CDR2 SMNVEV, per germline (reference sequence). V was trimmed by 2 bases and J by 11 bases, leaving 10 bases between them. The CDR3 totals 12 residues. CDR3: CASSLGRATQHF. As DNA, the CDR3 is TGTGCCAGCAGTTTAGGCCGGGCTACCCAGCATTTT.